The 13 T cell receptor beta chains below all came from one sample that was sequenced in a study of shared clonotypes between healthy human individuals. TCRdb's copy holds only in-frame clones and misses some; the assay was immunoSEQ multiplex PCR. The sample records around 1.9 million clones, about 92% being singletons. Terminally differentiated effector memory CD45RA+ cells were left out of the naive CD8 fraction, which was CD45RO-negative and positively selected for CCR7. The sequencing input was naive CD8+ T cells from PBMCs. The source of these receptors is a man younger than 35 in good health. Some clones in this sample may be carry-over from other donors' samples.

This sequence joins TRBV7-9 and TRBJ2-5, with D perhaps matching TRBD2 (6 bases). Germline-derived CDR1 and CDR2 are SEHNR and FQNEAQ (reference sequence). The CDR3 is made up of 15 amino acids. V was pared by 5 bases and J by 1 base, with 14 bases between. The chain's CDR3 is CASSPSGWAQETQYF. As DNA, the CDR3 is TGTGCCAGCAGCCCCAGCGGGTGGGCCCAAGAGACCCAGTACTTC. The variable domain in full, completed from reference TRBV7-9 and TRBJ2-5, reads DTGVSQNPRHKITKRGQNVTFRCDPISEHNRLYWYRQTLGQGPEFLTYFQNEAQLEKSRLLSDRFSAERPKGSFSTLEIQRTEQGDSAMYLCASSPSGWAQETQYFGPGTRLLVL.

The chain has TRBV19 and TRBJ1-2; D not certain. The germline V gene has CDR1 LNHDA and CDR2 SQIVND (reference sequence). V was cut by 9 bases and J by 1 base, with 15 bases left in between. This CDR3 contains 14 residues. The CDR3 nucleotides read TGTGCCAGCAAGGTCCACGCCGATAACTATGGCTACACCTTC. Translation: CASKVHADNYGYTF.

This clone has just one count. The chain uses TRBV27 and TRBJ2-5, with 7 bases matching TRBD2. Germline CDR1 and CDR2: MNHEY and SMNVEV (reference sequence). This CDR3 is built from 18 residues. The V segment lost 5 bases and the J segment 1 base; nucleotides outside the gene matches: 16. CDR3 nucleotide sequence: TGTGCCAGCAGTCCCGGTTTGGGGAGCGGGATAAGCCAAGAGACCCAGTACTTC. Translated, it gives CASSPGLGSGISQETQYF.

V and J are TRBV15 and TRBJ2-1, with 7 bases matching TRBD2. J lost 7 bases, V lost 8 bases, and 11 bases had no gene match. The V gene's germline CDR1 is LNHNV and CDR2 YYDKDF (reference sequence). The CDR3 length is 14 residues. The CDR3 here is CATRGLPLRNEQFF. The CDR3 nucleotides are TGTGCCACCCGGGGACTACCATTAAGGAATGAGCAGTTCTTC.

The chain employs TRBV5-6 and TRBJ1-2; D is perhaps TRBD1 (5 bases). The V and J ends lost 0 bases and 7 bases respectively, with 7 bases between them. The germline V gene has CDR1 SGHDT and CDR2 YYEEEE. This CDR3 region has 12 residues. The CDR3 DNA sequence: TGTGCCAGCAGCTTGGAGGGGCTTGGCTACACCTTC. Its protein product is CASSLEGLGYTF.

This sequence joins TRBV9 and TRBJ2-1, with 12 bases matching TRBD2. From germline, CDR1 is SGDLS and CDR2 YYNGEE. Germline trimming cut 2 bases from V and 7 bases from J; bases unmatched to any gene: 7. The CDR3 has 16 amino acids. CDR3: CASSVRTSGIMNEQFF. CDR3 sequence (DNA): TGTGCCAGCAGCGTTCGGACTAGCGGGATTATGAATGAGCAGTTCTTC.

The genes are TRBV27 and TRBJ2-1, with a tentative D call TRBD1 (6 bases). This CDR3 comprises 16 residues. V gave up 3 bases and J gave up 5 bases, with 17 bases separating them. Germline V gene sequence: CDR1 MNHEY, CDR2 SMNVEV (reference sequence). CDR3 sequence: CASSFLDGQNDNEQFF. CDR3 sequence (DNA): TGTGCCAGCAGTTTCTTGGACGGACAGAACGACAATGAGCAGTTCTTC.

The V gene is TRBV13, the J gene TRBJ2-3; TRBD1 might be the D (5 bases). V lost 4 bases, J lost 0 bases, and 14 bases lay in between. Germline loops: CDR1 PRHDT, CDR2 FYEKMQ (reference sequence). The CDR3 length is 16 residues. This CDR3 reads CASSYPQGSSTDTQYF. CDR3 coding DNA: TGTGCCAGCAGCTATCCGCAGGGCTCTAGCACAGATACGCAGTATTTT.

As DNA, the CDR3 is TGTGCCAGCAGCCCCCAGGCGACCAGGGAGACCCAGTACTTC. Residues: CASSPQATRETQYF. This chain connects TRBV7-8 to TRBJ2-5, with D uncertain. Germline-derived CDR1 and CDR2 are SGHVS and FQNEAQ. Trimming took off 5 bases at V and 5 bases at J, with 15 bases between the two ends. The CDR3 totals 14 residues.

This clone was seen a single time. This rearrangement joins TRBV27 to TRBJ1-4; D unclear. The CDR3 is 16 residues long. The germline V gene encodes CDR1 MNHEY and CDR2 SMNVEV (reference sequence). Trimming removed 2 bases from V and 8 bases from J, with 18 bases in between. The CDR3 sequence is CASSLMGPQLPEKLFF. CDR3 nucleotides: TGTGCCAGCAGTTTAATGGGCCCTCAGTTGCCCGAAAAACTGTTTTTT.

The chain joins TRBV4-3 to TRBJ1-2; D may be TRBD1 (5 bases). The CDR3 length is 13 residues. CDR1 LGHNA and CDR2 YSLEER come from the germline V gene. Deletions cut 4 bases from V and 4 bases from J, with 10 bases between. The CDR3, as DNA: TGCGCCAGCAGCCCAGGGTCAGTCTATGGCTACACCTTC. As protein: CASSPGSVYGYTF.

Comment on this clone: Other nucleotide sequences from this sample produce the same CDR3. J is TRBJ2-7 and V is TRBV28, with D possibly being TRBD1 (6 bases). The CDR3 length is 13 residues. V gave up 2 bases and J gave up 3 bases, with 8 bases separating them. The germline CDR1 and CDR2 sequences are MDHEN and SYDVKM. The CDR3: CASSLGQLYEQYF. CDR3 DNA: TGTGCCAGCAGTTTAGGACAGCTCTACGAGCAGTACTTC.

The chain combines TRBV27 with TRBJ1-2; D ambiguous. CDR3 length: 16 amino acids. Germline CDR1 is MNHEY and CDR2 is SMNVEV (reference sequence). V shed 3 bases and J shed 0 bases, with 14 bases lying between them. The DNA for the CDR3 is TGTGCCAGCAGTTTTAAGTCGGGCAGCCCTAACTATGGCTACACCTTC. Residues: CASSFKSGSPNYGYTF.